A selection of T cell receptor beta chains follows, all from one sample in a study of blood T cells in healthy people across ages. Using its own MiXCR run on the 5' RACE reads, TCRdb lists one record per CDR3 protein. The data hold about 1 million distinct CDR3 sequences, with under 45% observed a single time. The sequenced sample consisted of blood. The source of these receptors is a woman aged 55-69 years in good health. CDR3s include the opening cysteine and the closing phenylalanine or tryptophan. Each record gives: V gene, D gene, J gene, clone size, CDR3 length, CDR3 protein, CDR3 DNA. A D gene is named only where the DNA matches it firmly. Clone size appears in some rows only: once, few, many, or a class for an expanded clone.

TRBV20-1	TRBD2	TRBJ2-7	-	17	CSADWVGLAGSYNEQYF	TGCAGTGCTGATTGGGTGGGGCTAGCGGGCTCCTACAATGAGCAGTACTTC
TRBV5-1	TRBD2	TRBJ2-5	-	18	CASGLITSGVVFQETQYF	TGCGCCAGCGGCTTGATTACTAGCGGAGTGGTGTTCCAAGAGACCCAGTACTTC
TRBV7-9	-	TRBJ2-5	few	13	CASSFAIQETQYF	TGTGCCAGCAGCTTTGCAATACAAGAGACCCAGTACTTC
TRBV25-1	-	TRBJ2-3	-	18	CASSVIQLGRSRKDTQYF	TGTGCCAGCAGTGTAATTCAGTTAGGCAGGTCTAGGAAAGATACGCAGTATTTT
TRBV29-1	-	TRBJ2-7	few	14	CSVEDAGQSYEQYF	TGCAGCGTTGAAGACGCGGGACAGAGCTACGAGCAGTACTTC
TRBV20-1	-	TRBJ1-2	few	14	CSALRTDTNYGYTF	TGCAGTGCTCTCCGGACAGATACTAACTATGGCTACACCTTC
TRBV7-9	-	TRBJ2-6	-	15	CASSLTFSGANVLTF	TGTGCCAGCAGCTTAACGTTCTCTGGGGCCAACGTCCTGACTTTC
TRBV9	TRBD2	TRBJ2-5	few	15	CASSSRGDPQETQYF	TGTGCCAGCAGCTCACGGGGGGACCCCCAAGAGACCCAGTACTTC
TRBV7-3	-	TRBJ2-2	-	13	CASSPPSGGELFF	TGTGCCAGCAGCCCTCCATCCGGGGGGGAGCTGTTTTTT
TRBV7-6	-	TRBJ2-7	few	16	CASSLNGGRGTDEQYF	TGTGCCAGCAGCTTAAATGGGGGGCGCGGTACGGACGAGCAGTACTTC
TRBV18	-	TRBJ2-5	-	20	CASSPNLWLARTRYQETQYF	TGTGCCAGCTCACCAAATCTCTGGCTAGCGCGAACGCGGTACCAAGAGACCCAGTACTTC
TRBV14	-	TRBJ2-3	-	15	CASNTLGRTTDTQYF	TGTGCCAGCAATACTCTCGGACGGACCACAGATACGCAGTATTTT
TRBV28	TRBD2	TRBJ2-3	-	17	CASSTRGGRPSTDTQYF	TGTGCCAGCAGTACCCGCGGGGGACGGCCTAGCACAGATACGCAGTATTTT
TRBV5-6	-	TRBJ2-7	-	16	CASSLVTAPEPYEQYF	TGTGCCAGCAGCTTGGTCACGGCTCCCGAACCCTACGAGCAGTACTTC
TRBV5-6	-	TRBJ2-7	-	13	CASSPLNSYEQYF	TGTGCCAGCAGCCCACTCAATTCCTACGAGCAGTACTTC
TRBV11-2	TRBD2	TRBJ2-1	few	19	CASSPQTPGLAGSYNEQFF	TGTGCCAGCAGCCCACAAACCCCGGGACTAGCGGGAAGCTACAATGAGCAGTTCTTC
TRBV5-8	-	TRBJ1-2	few	12	CASSSGGGGYTF	TGTGCCAGCAGCTCCGGAGGTGGAGGCTACACCTTC
TRBV5-1	TRBD2	TRBJ2-1	many	16	CASGLSLAGGFNEQFF	TGCGCCAGCGGGCTATCACTAGCGGGGGGCTTTAATGAGCAGTTCTTC
TRBV4-1	TRBD1	TRBJ1-1	-	15	CASSRTTGGGTEAFF	TGCGCCAGCAGCCGTACAACAGGGGGCGGCACTGAAGCTTTCTTT
TRBV5-6	-	TRBJ1-2	-	14	CASSFSHRAVGYTF	TGTGCCAGCAGCTTCTCTCACAGGGCTGTAGGCTACACCTTC
TRBV7-6	TRBD1	TRBJ2-3	-	16	CASSLGADRGTDTQYF	TGTGCCAGCAGCTTAGGGGCGGACAGGGGCACAGATACGCAGTATTTT
TRBV20-1	TRBD2	TRBJ2-1	-	17	CSATPGLAGLSYNEQFF	TGCAGTGCTACTCCGGGACTAGCGGGTTTATCCTACAATGAGCAGTTCTTC
TRBV7-9	-	TRBJ2-5	few	17	CASSLFPGRGGYNEQYF	TGTGCCAGCAGCTTATTTCCCGGGAGAGGGGGTTACAATGAGCAGTACTTC
TRBV20-1	-	TRBJ2-7	-	15	CSARDWQGLSYEQYF	TGCAGTGCTAGAGATTGGCAGGGCCTATCCTACGAGCAGTACTTC
TRBV20-1	-	TRBJ2-7	few	14	CSGLGASAFYEQYF	TGCAGTGGCCTCGGAGCTAGCGCATTCTACGAGCAGTACTTC
TRBV29-1	TRBD1	TRBJ2-7	-	15	CSVEDHRGHPYEQYF	TGCAGCGTTGAAGATCACAGGGGGCACCCCTACGAGCAGTACTTC
TRBV20-1	TRBD1	TRBJ1-2	-	13	CSARSGQIVGYTF	TGCAGTGCTAGGTCGGGACAGATAGTTGGCTACACCTTC
TRBV29-1	TRBD2	TRBJ2-1	-	17	CSVEDRPSGNSYNEQFF	TGCAGCGTTGAAGATCGGCCTAGCGGGAACTCCTACAATGAGCAGTTCTTC
TRBV28	-	TRBJ2-1	-	12	CASSLLGYEQFF	TGTGCCAGCAGTTTATTGGGGTATGAGCAGTTCTTC
TRBV27	TRBD1	TRBJ2-7	-	16	CASSRKADRVRGEQYF	TGTGCCAGCAGTCGAAAAGCGGACAGGGTGAGAGGCGAGCAGTACTTC
TRBV14	TRBD2	TRBJ2-3	-	16	CASSQGLAGALDTQYF	TGTGCCAGCAGCCAAGGACTAGCGGGAGCTTTAGATACGCAGTATTTT
TRBV7-6	TRBD1	TRBJ2-6	-	18	CASSAWGQRSSGANVLTF	TGTGCCAGCAGCGCATGGGGACAGAGATCTTCTGGGGCCAACGTCCTGACTTTC
TRBV27	-	TRBJ1-1	-	15	CASSLYHRMNTEAFF	TGTGCCAGCAGTTTATACCACAGGATGAACACTGAAGCTTTCTTT
TRBV5-1	TRBD2	TRBJ2-7	few	14	CASHGEGISYEQYF	TGCGCCAGCCATGGGGAGGGTATCTCCTACGAGCAGTACTTC
TRBV3-1	-	TRBJ2-3	-	15	CASSPLRGNTDTQYF	TGTGCCAGCAGCCCACTACGCGGGAACACAGATACGCAGTATTTT
TRBV6-5	-	TRBJ1-5	-	15	CASSSGVYSNQPRHF	TGTGCCAGCAGTTCAGGAGTTTATAGCAATCAGCCCCGGCATTTT
TRBV7-2	-	TRBJ1-2	-	15	CASSPTLTAYYGYTF	TGTGCCAGCAGCCCCACACTGACAGCTTACTATGGCTACACCTTC
TRBV24-1	-	TRBJ2-3	few	16	CATSGKDPEGTDTQYF	TGTGCCACCAGTGGAAAAGACCCGGAGGGCACAGATACGCAGTATTTT
TRBV13	TRBD2	TRBJ2-7	few	14	CASSPGGIFNEQYF	TGTGCCAGCAGTCCGGGGGGGATTTTTAACGAGCAGTACTTC
TRBV27	TRBD1	TRBJ2-7	-	11	CATRDSHEQYF	TGTGCCACCCGGGACAGCCACGAGCAGTACTTC
TRBV21-1	-	TRBJ2-3	-	20	CASSKATVAGGCLETDTQYF	TGTGCCAGCAGCAAAGCTACGGTAGCGGGAGGATGTTTAGAAACAGATACGCAGTATTTT
TRBV5-6	TRBD1	TRBJ1-4	-	15	CASSSNRGRIEKLFF	TGTGCCAGCAGCTCAAACAGGGGGCGTATTGAAAAACTGTTTTTT
TRBV7-2	TRBD1	TRBJ2-7	many	13	CASSWDRVSEQYF	TGTGCCAGCAGTTGGGACAGGGTGAGCGAGCAGTACTTC
TRBV12-3/TRBV12-4	TRBD2	TRBJ2-5	-	14	CASSGGTSGLEQYF	TGTGCCAGCAGTGGAGGGACTAGCGGGCTAGAGCAGTACTTC
TRBV7-9	-	TRBJ2-7	many	15	CASSLAGARTYEQYF	TGTGCCAGCAGCTTGGCAGGGGCCCGTACCTACGAGCAGTACTTC
TRBV27	TRBD2	TRBJ2-2	-	17	CASRGLAGDVGTGELFF	TGTGCCAGCAGGGGGCTAGCGGGAGACGTGGGCACCGGGGAGCTGTTTTTT
TRBV2	-	TRBJ2-7	-	15	CASSVSTLPTHEQYF	TGTGCCAGCAGTGTCAGCACTCTCCCAACGCACGAGCAGTACTTC
TRBV3-1	-	TRBJ2-1	-	15	CASSHWNPRGNEQFF	TGTGCCAGCAGCCATTGGAACCCGCGGGGCAATGAGCAGTTCTTC
TRBV20-1	TRBD1	TRBJ2-3	many	15	CSTSGTGSLTDTQYF	TGCAGTACATCCGGGACAGGGAGTCTCACAGATACGCAGTATTTT
TRBV10-3	TRBD1	TRBJ2-7	-	12	CAIREDRVKQYF	TGTGCCATCAGGGAAGACAGGGTCAAGCAGTACTTC
TRBV7-2	-	TRBJ2-4	-	12	CASSIGSTIQYF	TGTGCCAGCAGCATTGGGTCGACCATTCAGTACTTC
TRBV27	-	TRBJ2-7	few	13	CASPHLLGYEQYF	TGTGCCAGCCCCCACCTATTAGGGTACGAGCAGTACTTC